The rows below give T cell receptor beta chains drawn from one sample of a study of T cell responses to AZD1222 COVID-19 vaccine. This table comes from immunoSEQ multiplex PCR, and its TCRdb copy is limited to in-frame clones, with some not included. The table lists 80,000 or so clones, around three quarters of them singletons. Sequences were derived from peripheral blood, sampled 28 days after the second dose of the MenACWY control vaccine. These receptors all come from an adult who received the MenACWY meningococcal vaccine as a control. CDR3s include the opening cysteine and the closing phenylalanine or tryptophan. Each record gives: V gene, clone size, D gene, J gene, CDR3 length, CDR3 protein, CDR3 DNA. A D gene is named only where the DNA matches it firmly. Only part of the rows carry a size: once, few, many, or a class if the clone is expanded.

>TRBV18|few|.|TRBJ1-1|14
CASSPGGGHTEAFF
TGTGCCAGCTCACCAGGGGGTGGGCACACTGAAGCTTTCTTT
>TRBV6-2/TRBV6-3|few|.|TRBJ2-7|19
CASSYSSYPLTGGIDEQYF
TGTGCCAGCAGTTACTCGAGTTATCCTCTGACAGGAGGGATAGACGAGCAGTACTTC
>TRBV12-3/TRBV12-4|few|.|TRBJ2-2|13
CASSPRGRGELFF
TGTGCCAGCAGTCCTCGAGGGCGCGGGGAGCTGTTTTTT
>TRBV30|.|TRBD1|TRBJ1-4|15
CAWRRQTGVGEKLFF
TGTGCCTGGAGGCGCCAAACAGGGGTTGGGGAAAAACTGTTTTTT
>TRBV30|.|TRBD1|TRBJ1-2|15
CAWSITLEGAAGYTF
TGTGCCTGGAGTATCACCCTGGAGGGGGCTGCTGGCTACACCTTC
>TRBV2|.|.|TRBJ1-2|13
CASSVSGVDGYTF
TGTGCCAGCAGTGTGTCGGGGGTGGATGGCTACACCTTC
>TRBV5-5|once|TRBD2|TRBJ2-5|19
CASSILTQRDHFLQETQYF
TGTGCCAGCAGCATACTAACCCAGCGGGACCACTTCCTCCAAGAGACCCAGTACTTC
>TRBV7-6|few|.|TRBJ1-4|16
CASSPRSGGANEKLFF
TGTGCCAGCAGCCCCCGCTCGGGGGGAGCTAATGAAAAACTGTTTTTT
>TRBV9|.|.|TRBJ1-6|14
CASSVGGDNSPLHF
TGTGCCAGCAGCGTAGGAGGGGATAATTCACCCCTCCACTTT
>TRBV7-9|.|.|TRBJ2-2|12
CASSPRTGELFF
TGTGCCAGCAGCCCCCGCACCGGGGAGCTGTTTTTT
>TRBV9|.|.|TRBJ2-7|14
CASSVAQGNYEQYF
TGTGCCAGCAGCGTAGCGCAGGGGAACTACGAGCAGTACTTC
>TRBV14|.|TRBD1|TRBJ1-4|14
CASSRQGANEKLFF
TGTGCCAGCAGCCGACAGGGGGCGAATGAAAAACTGTTTTTT
>TRBV7-7|.|.|TRBJ2-5|16
CASSLGTGGPEETQYF
TGTGCTAGCAGCTTAGGTACCGGGGGCCCCGAAGAGACCCAGTACTTC
>TRBV5-1|.|.|TRBJ1-2|13
CASSLTGRDGYTF
TGCGCCAGCAGCTTGACAGGGCGGGATGGCTACACCTTC
>TRBV2|.|TRBD1|TRBJ2-7|14
CASSVGQGTTGQYF
TGTGCCAGCAGCGTGGGACAGGGTACTACCGGGCAGTACTTC
>TRBV2|once|TRBD2|TRBJ2-2|16
CASSGRGRANTGELFF
TGTGCCAGCAGTGGGCGGGGGAGGGCCAACACCGGGGAGCTGTTTTTT
>TRBV18|many|TRBD1|TRBJ2-5|16
CASSPPDRGTQETQYF
TGTGCCAGCTCACCTCCGGACAGGGGGACCCAAGAGACCCAGTACTTC
>TRBV21-1|.|.|TRBJ2-7|10
CASPQTAQYF
TGTGCCAGCCCCCAGACAGCGCAGTACTTC
>TRBV6-5|.|.|TRBJ1-1|16
CASSYSRQELNTEAFF
TGTGCCAGCAGTTACTCGAGACAGGAATTAAACACTGAAGCTTTCTTT
>TRBV14|.|TRBD1|TRBJ1-2|15
CASSLHPGQAHGYTF
TGTGCCAGCAGCCTCCACCCCGGACAGGCCCATGGCTACACCTTC
>TRBV27|.|.|TRBJ2-2|16
CASTHLGFGQPGELFF
TGTGCCAGCACCCATCTAGGGTTCGGACAGCCCGGGGAGCTGTTTTTT
>TRBV19|.|.|TRBJ2-2|13
CASSISGVGELFF
TGTGCCAGTAGTATATCGGGTGTCGGGGAGCTGTTTTTT
>TRBV18|.|TRBD1|TRBJ2-5|17
CASSPSPVGQGQETQYF
TGTGCCAGCTCACCATCCCCAGTTGGACAGGGCCAAGAGACCCAGTACTTC
>TRBV4-1|.|TRBD2|TRBJ2-3|17
CASSQGNGGDLTDTQYF
TGCGCCAGCAGCCAAGGGAACGGGGGGGATCTCACAGATACGCAGTATTTT
>TRBV5-1|.|.|TRBJ1-1|12
CASSPGGEKAFF
TGCGCCAGCAGTCCCGGGGGAGAGAAAGCTTTCTTT
>TRBV5-6|.|.|TRBJ1-2|14
CASSFLDSNYGYTF
TGTGCCAGCAGCTTCCTGGACAGCAACTATGGCTACACCTTC
>TRBV15|.|.|TRBJ1-2|14
CATSRGGINYGYTF
TGTGCCACCAGCAGAGGCGGAATCAACTATGGCTACACCTTC
>TRBV3-1/TRBV3-2|.|.|TRBJ2-7|13
CASSHLGNYEQYF
TGTGCCAGCAGCCACCTTGGAAACTACGAGCAGTACTTC
>TRBV5-1|.|TRBD2|TRBJ2-1|19
CASSLLRLADRWSYNEQFF
TGCGCCAGCAGCCTTCTACGGCTAGCGGACCGCTGGTCCTACAATGAGCAGTTCTTC
>TRBV6-2/TRBV6-3|few|TRBD1|TRBJ1-5|19
CASSGTGTATGYSNQPQHF
TGTGCCAGCAGTGGGACCGGGACAGCAACAGGATATAGCAATCAGCCCCAGCATTTT
>TRBV4-3|.|TRBD2|TRBJ2-1|16
CASSQAGLAGDNEQFF
TGCGCCAGCAGCCAAGCGGGACTAGCGGGCGACAATGAGCAGTTCTTC
>TRBV15|once|.|TRBJ1-3|14
CATSRAPSGNTIYF
TGTGCCACCAGCAGAGCCCCATCTGGAAACACCATATATTTT
>TRBV28|.|.|TRBJ1-2|13
CASTAGGAGGYTF
TGTGCCAGCACCGCGGGGGGGGCCGGTGGCTACACCTTC
>TRBV29-1|once|.|TRBJ2-5|13
CSVRASAEETQYF
TGCAGCGTTCGAGCCAGCGCTGAAGAGACCCAGTACTTC
>TRBV9|.|.|TRBJ2-1|15
CASSVDWGFGNEQFF
TGTGCCAGCAGCGTAGATTGGGGGTTCGGCAATGAGCAGTTCTTC
>TRBV11-2|.|.|TRBJ1-2|13
CASSADTGYGYTF
TGTGCCAGCAGCGCTGATACAGGGTATGGCTACACCTTC
>TRBV5-1|once|.|TRBJ2-1|14
CASSLTGAYNEQFF
TGCGCCAGCAGCTTGACGGGTGCCTACAATGAGCAGTTCTTC
>TRBV5-1|.|.|TRBJ1-1|15
CASSFRSGGDTEAFF
TGCGCCAGCAGCTTCCGGTCGGGGGGCGACACTGAAGCTTTCTTT
>TRBV7-2|.|.|TRBJ2-5|15
CASSLGGGRGETQYF
TGTGCCAGCAGCTTAGGTGGGGGGCGCGGGGAGACCCAGTACTTC
>TRBV5-6|.|.|TRBJ1-5|13
CASSVAGGQPQHF
TGTGCCAGCAGCGTGGCGGGGGGACAGCCCCAGCATTTT
>TRBV27|.|.|TRBJ1-1|16
CASSFVGFGGLTEAFF
TGTGCCAGCAGTTTTGTCGGTTTTGGGGGGTTGACTGAAGCTTTCTTT
>TRBV27|.|TRBD1|TRBJ2-6|17
CASSTGTGISGANVLTF
TGTGCCAGCAGTACCGGGACAGGCATCTCTGGGGCCAACGTCCTGACTTTC
>TRBV9|.|.|TRBJ2-1|15
CASSVEDFPYNEQFF
TGTGCCAGCAGCGTAGAGGACTTCCCCTACAATGAGCAGTTCTTC
>TRBV6-5|.|.|TRBJ1-2|15
CASSYSRGANYGYTF
TGTGCCAGCAGTTACTCGAGGGGAGCTAACTATGGCTACACCTTC
>TRBV7-7|.|.|TRBJ2-5|13
CASSPTQGETQYF
TGTGCTAGCAGCCCGACACAGGGAGAGACCCAGTACTTC
>TRBV7-2|.|TRBD1|TRBJ2-7|14
CASSHGTGIYEQYF
TGTGCCAGCAGCCACGGGACAGGCATTTACGAGCAGTACTTC
>TRBV6-5|.|.|TRBJ1-4|15
CASTRLQGTNEKLFF
TGTGCCAGCACCCGGCTCCAGGGAACTAATGAAAAACTGTTTTTT
>TRBV19|.|.|TRBJ1-2|14
CASSRFIASYGYTF
TGTGCCAGTAGTCGCTTCATAGCTTCCTATGGCTACACCTTC
>TRBV12-3/TRBV12-4|.|.|TRBJ1-2|13
CASSLDRLGGYTF
TGTGCCAGCAGTTTAGACAGGTTAGGTGGCTACACCTTC
>TRBV28|.|.|TRBJ1-2|10
CASPAYGYTF
TGTGCCAGCCCCGCCTACGGCTACACCTTC
>TRBV2|.|TRBD1|TRBJ1-4|15
CASSEWDSDNEKLFF
TGTGCCAGCAGTGAATGGGACAGTGATAATGAAAAACTGTTTTTT
>TRBV30|.|.|TRBJ1-6|13
CAWSVLDARSLHF
TGTGCCTGGAGTGTTCTGGACGCCAGGTCCCTCCACTTT
>TRBV7-2|.|.|TRBJ1-5|14
CASSLALSNQPQHF
TGTGCCAGCAGCTTAGCCCTTAGCAATCAGCCCCAGCATTTT
>TRBV7-2|.|.|TRBJ1-2|15
CASSLDRATNYGYTF
TGTGCCAGCAGCTTAGACAGGGCAACTAACTATGGCTACACCTTC
>TRBV2|.|TRBD1|TRBJ2-1|15
CASTRGHGSYNEQFF
TGTGCCAGCACGAGGGGGCACGGCTCCTACAATGAGCAGTTCTTC
>TRBV18|.|TRBD2|TRBJ2-3|17
CASSGRLASGGTDTQYF
TGTGCCAGCTCAGGTCGACTAGCGTCGGGGGGCACAGATACGCAGTATTTT
>TRBV3-1/TRBV3-2|.|.|TRBJ1-3|14
CASSQDSAGNTIYF
TGTGCCAGCAGCCAAGACTCGGCGGGAAACACCATATATTTT